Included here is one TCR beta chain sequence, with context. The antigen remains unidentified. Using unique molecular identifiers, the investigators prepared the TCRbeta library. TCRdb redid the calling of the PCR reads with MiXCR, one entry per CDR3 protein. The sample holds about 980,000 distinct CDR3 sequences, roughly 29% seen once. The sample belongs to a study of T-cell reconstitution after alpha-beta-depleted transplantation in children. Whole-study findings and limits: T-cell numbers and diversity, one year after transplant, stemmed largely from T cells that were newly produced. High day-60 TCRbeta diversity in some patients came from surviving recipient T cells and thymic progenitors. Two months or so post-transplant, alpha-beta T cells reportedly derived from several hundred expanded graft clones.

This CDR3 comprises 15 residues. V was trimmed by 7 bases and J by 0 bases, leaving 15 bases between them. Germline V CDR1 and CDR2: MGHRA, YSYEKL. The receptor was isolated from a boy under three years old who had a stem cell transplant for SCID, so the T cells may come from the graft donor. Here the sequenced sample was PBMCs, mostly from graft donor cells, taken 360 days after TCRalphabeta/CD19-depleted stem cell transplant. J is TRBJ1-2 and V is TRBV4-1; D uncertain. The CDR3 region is CASTPLIAANYGYTF. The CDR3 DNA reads TGCGCCAGCACCCCTTTAATAGCGGCTAACTATGGCTACACCTTC.